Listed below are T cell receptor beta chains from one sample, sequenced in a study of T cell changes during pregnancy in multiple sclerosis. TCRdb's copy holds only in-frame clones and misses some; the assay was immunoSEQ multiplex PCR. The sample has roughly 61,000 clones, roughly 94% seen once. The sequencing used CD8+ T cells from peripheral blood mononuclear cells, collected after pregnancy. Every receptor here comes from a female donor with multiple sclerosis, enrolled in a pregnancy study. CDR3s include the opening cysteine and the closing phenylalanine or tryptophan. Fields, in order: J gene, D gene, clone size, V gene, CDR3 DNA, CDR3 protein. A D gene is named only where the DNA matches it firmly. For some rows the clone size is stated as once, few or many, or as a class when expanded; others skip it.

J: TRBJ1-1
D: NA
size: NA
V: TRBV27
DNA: TGTGCCAGCAGTTTAGGACAGAGTGTTGAAGCTTTCTTT
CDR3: CASSLGQSVEAFF

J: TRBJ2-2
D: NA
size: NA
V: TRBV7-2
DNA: TGTGCCAGCACCTCCACCGGGGAGCTGTTTTTT
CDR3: CASTSTGELFF

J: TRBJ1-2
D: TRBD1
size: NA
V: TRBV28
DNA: TGTGCCAGCAGTCTCTCTTTGACAGGGGGCTGGTATGGCTACACCTTC
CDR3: CASSLSLTGGWYGYTF

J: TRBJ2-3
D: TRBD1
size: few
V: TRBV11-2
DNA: TGTGCCAGCAGCTTAACACAGGGGGCTGGAGATACGCAGTATTTT
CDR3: CASSLTQGAGDTQYF

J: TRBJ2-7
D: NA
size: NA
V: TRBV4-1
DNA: TGCGCCAGCAGCCACTCCCCTGGGGCGACAAGCTCCTACGAGCAGTACTTC
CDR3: CASSHSPGATSSYEQYF

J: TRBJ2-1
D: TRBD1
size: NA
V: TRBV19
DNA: TGTGCCAGTAGCCCAGGGGGATCCTACAATGAGCAGTTCTTC
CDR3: CASSPGGSYNEQFF

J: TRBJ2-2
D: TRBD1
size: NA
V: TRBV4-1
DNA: TGCGCCAGCAGCCAAGTGCGAAGGGGGCCGGAAAGCCCGACCGGGGAGCTGTTTTTT
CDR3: CASSQVRRGPESPTGELFF

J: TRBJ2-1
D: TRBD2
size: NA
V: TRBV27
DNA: TGTGCCAGCAGTTTATCGACCCTAGCGGGAGGGCCTGATGAGCAGTTCTTC
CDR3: CASSLSTLAGGPDEQFF

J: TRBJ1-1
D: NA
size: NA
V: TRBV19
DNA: TGTGCCAGTAGTATTTCAGGGAACACTGAAGCTTTCTTT
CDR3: CASSISGNTEAFF

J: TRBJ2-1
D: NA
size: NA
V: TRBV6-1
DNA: TGTGCCAGCGACCTAGGCAATGAGCAGTTCTTC
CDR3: CASDLGNEQFF

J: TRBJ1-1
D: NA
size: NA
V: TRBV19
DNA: TGTGCCAGTAGTTACAAGAACACTGAAGCTTTCTTT
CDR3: CASSYKNTEAFF

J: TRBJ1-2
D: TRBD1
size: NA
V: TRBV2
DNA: TGTGCCAGCAGTGAGACCGGGACAGGGATTAGGGGCTACACCTTC
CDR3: CASSETGTGIRGYTF